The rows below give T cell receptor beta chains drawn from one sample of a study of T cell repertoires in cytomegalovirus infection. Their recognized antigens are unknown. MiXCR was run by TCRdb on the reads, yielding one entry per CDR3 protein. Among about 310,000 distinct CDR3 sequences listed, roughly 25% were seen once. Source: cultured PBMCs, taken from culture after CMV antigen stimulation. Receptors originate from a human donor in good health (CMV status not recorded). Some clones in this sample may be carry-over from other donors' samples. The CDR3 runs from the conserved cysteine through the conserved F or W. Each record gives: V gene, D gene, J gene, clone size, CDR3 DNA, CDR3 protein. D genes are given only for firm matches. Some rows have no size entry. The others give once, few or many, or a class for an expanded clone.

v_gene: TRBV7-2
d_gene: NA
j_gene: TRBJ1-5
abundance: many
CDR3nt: TGTGCCAGCAGCTTAGGGGGGTATCCGGGGCAGCCCCAGCATTTT
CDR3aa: CASSLGGYPGQPQHF

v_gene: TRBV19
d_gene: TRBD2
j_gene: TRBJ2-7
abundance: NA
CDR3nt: TGTGCCAGTAGTCCGCGGACTAGCCCCTACGAGCAGTACTTC
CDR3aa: CASSPRTSPYEQYF

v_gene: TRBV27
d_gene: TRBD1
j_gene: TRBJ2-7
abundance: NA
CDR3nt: TGTGCCAGCAGTTTATTAACAGGGGCGACCTACGAGCAGTACTTC
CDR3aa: CASSLLTGATYEQYF

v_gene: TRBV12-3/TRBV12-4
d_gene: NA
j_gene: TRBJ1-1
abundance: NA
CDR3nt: TGTGCCAGCAGTCCGAGGGGCTTACCCACTGAAGCTTTCTTT
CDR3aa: CASSPRGLPTEAFF

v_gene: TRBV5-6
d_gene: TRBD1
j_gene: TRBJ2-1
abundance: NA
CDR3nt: TGTGCCAGCAGCCCCGATCCGGGACAGGGAGAGCGATCCTACAATGAGCAGTTCTTC
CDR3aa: CASSPDPGQGERSYNEQFF

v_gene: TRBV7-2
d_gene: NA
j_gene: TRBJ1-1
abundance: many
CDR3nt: TGTGCCAGCAGCCGGCGGGCTACAGGGAGGGACACTGAAGCTTTCTTT
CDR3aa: CASSRRATGRDTEAFF

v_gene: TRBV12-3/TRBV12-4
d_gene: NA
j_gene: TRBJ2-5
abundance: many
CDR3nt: TGTGCCAGCAGTTTGTCGGGCGGCGAAGAGACCCAGTACTTC
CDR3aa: CASSLSGGEETQYF

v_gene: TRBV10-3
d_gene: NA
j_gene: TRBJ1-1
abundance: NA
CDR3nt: TGTGCCATCAGTGAGTCGTCGGGGTCGGCAGCTTTCTTT
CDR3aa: CAISESSGSAAFF

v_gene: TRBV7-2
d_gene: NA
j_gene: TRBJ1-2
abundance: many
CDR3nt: TGTGCCAGCAGCTTAGGGGGGGCGGAGGCATATGGCTACACCTTC
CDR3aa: CASSLGGAEAYGYTF

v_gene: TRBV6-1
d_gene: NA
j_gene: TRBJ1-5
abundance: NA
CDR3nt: TGTGCCAGCAGACCCTACAGGACGGGGTATAGCAATCAGCCCCAGCATTTT
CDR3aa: CASRPYRTGYSNQPQHF

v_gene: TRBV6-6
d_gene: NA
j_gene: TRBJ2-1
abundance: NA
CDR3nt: TGTGCCAGCAGTGCCCGACTGGGATTCCTCTACAATGAGCAGTTCTTC
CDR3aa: CASSARLGFLYNEQFF

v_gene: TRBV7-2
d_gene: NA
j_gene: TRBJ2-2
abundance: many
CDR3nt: TGTGCCAGCAGGGACATGCCCGGGGAGCTGTTTTTT
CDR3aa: CASRDMPGELFF

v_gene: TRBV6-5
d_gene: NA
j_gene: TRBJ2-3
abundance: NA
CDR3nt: TGTGCCAGCAGTTGGTCCGACGGCACAGATACGCAGTATTTT
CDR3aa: CASSWSDGTDTQYF

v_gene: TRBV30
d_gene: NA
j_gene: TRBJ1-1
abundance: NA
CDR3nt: TGTGCCTGGAGCGACGGGAACACTGAAGCTTTCTTT
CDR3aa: CAWSDGNTEAFF

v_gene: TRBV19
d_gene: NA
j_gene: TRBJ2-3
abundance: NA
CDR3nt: TGTGCCAGTAGTATGACCAGCGCGAGGATCGCAGATACGCAGTATTTT
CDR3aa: CASSMTSARIADTQYF

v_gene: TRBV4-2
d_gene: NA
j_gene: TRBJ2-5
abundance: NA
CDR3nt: TGTGCCAGCAGCCAAGTCGTACCCGGCCAAGAGACCCAGTACTTC
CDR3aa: CASSQVVPGQETQYF

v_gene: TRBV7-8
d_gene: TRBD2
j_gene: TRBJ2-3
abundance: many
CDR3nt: TGTGCCAGCAGCTCAGAGGGAGGGTCTACGCATACGCAGTATTTT
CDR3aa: CASSSEGGSTHTQYF

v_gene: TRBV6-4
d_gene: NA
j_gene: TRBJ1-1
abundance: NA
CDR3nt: TGTGCCAGCAGTATCGACGGAGCATCGAACACTGAAGCTTTCTTT
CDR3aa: CASSIDGASNTEAFF

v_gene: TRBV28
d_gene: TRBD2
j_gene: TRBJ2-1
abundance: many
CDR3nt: TGTGCCAGCAGTTTCGGTGGGAGGGCACAGTTCTTC
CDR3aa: CASSFGGRAQFF

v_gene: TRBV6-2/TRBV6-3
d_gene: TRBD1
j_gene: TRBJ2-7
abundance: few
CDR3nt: TGTGCCAGCAGGAACGGACAGGGGGTAGGAAACGAGCAGTACTTC
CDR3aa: CASRNGQGVGNEQYF

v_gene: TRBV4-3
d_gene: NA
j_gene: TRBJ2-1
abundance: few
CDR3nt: TGCGCCAGCAGCCAAGATTGGACGGGTGTCACCTACAATGAGCAGTTCTTC
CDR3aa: CASSQDWTGVTYNEQFF

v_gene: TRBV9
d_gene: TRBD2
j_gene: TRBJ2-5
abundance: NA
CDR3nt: TGTGCCCGAGGGACTAGCGTTGAAGAGACCCAGTACTTC
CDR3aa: CARGTSVEETQYF

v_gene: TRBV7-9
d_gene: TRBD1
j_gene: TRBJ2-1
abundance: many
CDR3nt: TGTGCCAGCGCGGGTTGGACAGGAGAACCCAATGAGCAGTTCTTC
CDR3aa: CASAGWTGEPNEQFF

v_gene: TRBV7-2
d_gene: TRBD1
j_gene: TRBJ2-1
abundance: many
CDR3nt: TGTGCCAGCAGCTTAGGGGGACAGTCTCACAATGAGCAGTTCTTC
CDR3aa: CASSLGGQSHNEQFF

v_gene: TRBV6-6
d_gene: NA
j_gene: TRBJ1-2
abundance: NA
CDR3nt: TGTGCCAGCAGTTCCAGACAGAGTTTGGACTATGGCTACACCTTC
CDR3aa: CASSSRQSLDYGYTF

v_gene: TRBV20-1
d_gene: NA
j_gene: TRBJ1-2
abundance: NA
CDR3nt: TGCAGTGCTAGCACGACTAACTATGGCTACACCTTC
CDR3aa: CSASTTNYGYTF

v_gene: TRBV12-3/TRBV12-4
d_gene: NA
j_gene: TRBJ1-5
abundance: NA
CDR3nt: TGTGCCAGCAGTTTAGGAATAAACAGCAATCAGCCCCAGCATTTT
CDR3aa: CASSLGINSNQPQHF

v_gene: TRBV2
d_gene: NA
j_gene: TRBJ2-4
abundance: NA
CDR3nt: TGTGCCAGCAGTGAAGCGATCGGATCCAAAAACATTCAGTACTTC
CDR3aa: CASSEAIGSKNIQYF

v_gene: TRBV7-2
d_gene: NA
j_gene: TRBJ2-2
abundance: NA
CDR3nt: TGTGCCAGCAGCTTACGTGTGAACACCGGGGAGCTGTTTTTT
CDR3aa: CASSLRVNTGELFF

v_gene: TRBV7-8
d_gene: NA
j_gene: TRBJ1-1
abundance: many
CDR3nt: TGTGCCAGCAGCTTAGGGTACGACAAATGGGGTACTGAAGCTTTCTTT
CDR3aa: CASSLGYDKWGTEAFF